This T cell receptor (beta chain) was captured by sequencing in a study of post-analysis software for immune sequencing data. The wider study: Disease trajectories encompassed relapsing-remitting, secondary progressive and progressive-relapsing multiple sclerosis. Overall study findings and caveats: Comparison with controls showed significantly lower normalized Chao1 diversity in multiple sclerosis patients. By F measure, samples from a shared preparation batch strongly co-clustered. Patients had higher frequencies than controls of roughly five TRBV segments, including TRBV5-6, TRBV5-1 and TRBV20-1.

Looked up from germline, CDR1 is MNHEY and CDR2 is SVGAGI. The CDR3 spans 13 residues. Trimming removed 2 bases from V and 7 bases from J, with 11 bases in between. Unique-molecular-identifier-tagged TCR beta cDNA libraries were used. When roughly 0.85 to 11 million T cells were used, they gave hundreds of thousands of cDNA molecules. TCRdb analysed the PCR reads with MiXCR anew, one entry per CDR3 protein. The sample consists of 350,000 to 500,000 distinct CDR3 sequences, 30% to 45% of them appearing once. Of note for this clonotype: Its antigen is currently unknown.

J is TRBJ1-2 and V is TRBV6-5; D remains unclear. Specimen: blood. The source is a girl aged 2-9 years with multiple sclerosis. The CDR3 coding sequence is TGTGCCAGCAGTTACCAGCGGGCGGGTGGCTACACCTTC. Its translation is CASSYQRAGGYTF.